This T cell receptor (beta chain) was sequenced for a study of cytomegalovirus exposure and HLA in healthy donors. General study points: The authors listed 150 to 200 TCR beta chains as cytomegalovirus-associated.

Libraries were prepared by immunoSEQ multiplex PCR; TCRdb keeps only in-frame clonotypes and omits some of them. Altogether some 110,000 clones are present, around 88% being singletons, with the ten largest covering approximately 1.8%. Of note for this clone: Its cognate antigen is unknown.

CDR1 MNHNS and CDR2 SASEGT come from the germline V gene. Trimming left V 4 bases short and J 7 bases short, with 20 bases between. The CDR3 consists of 15 residues. The specimen was PBMCs. The source of this sequence is a man between 18 and 29 years old in good health and CMV-seronegative. The V call is TRBV6-1, the J call TRBJ2-7; tentative D call: TRBD1 (6 bases). CDR3 DNA: TGTGCCAGCAGTGGGCAGACAGGAGTCCTACGGGAGCAGTACTTC. Protein product: CASSGQTGVLREQYF.